The next 18 T cell receptor beta chains were all read from a single sample in a study of T cells in Graves' hyperthyroidism and ophthalmopathy. RNA transcripts yielded amplified TCR beta CDR3 regions. HTBI primers were used for first-round RT-PCR of the TCR CDR3. TCRdb independently ran MiXCR on the multiplex PCR reads; one entry per CDR3 protein. Of under 400,000 distinct CDR3 sequences listed, under 15% are singletons. The sample comprised blood. The source is a woman aged 18-29 years with Graves' hyperthyroidism.

The genes are TRBV28 and TRBJ1-2, with D perhaps TRBD1 (5 bases). This CDR3 spans 14 amino acids. Germline V lookup: CDR1 MDHEN, CDR2 SYDVKM. V lost 6 bases, J lost 8 bases, and 19 bases lay in between. The CDR3 protein is CASSRGGTGGGYTF. In DNA form, the CDR3 reads TGTGCCAGCAGCCGCGGGGGGACCGGAGGGGGCTACACCTTC.

In its sample, this clonotype was seen many times. The chain has TRBV7-2 and TRBJ1-2; tentative D call: TRBD1 (6 bases). There are 15 residues in the CDR3. V was clipped by 5 bases and J by 8 bases, with 21 bases between them. Per the germline V gene, CDR1 is SGHTA and CDR2 is FQGNSA. CDR3 sequence (DNA): TGTGCCAGCAGCACTTGGACAGAATACTTTGGGGGCTACACCTTC. This translates into CASSTWTEYFGGYTF. The full variable domain, its missing parts supplied by reference TRBV7-2 and TRBJ1-2, is GAGVSQSPSNKVTEKGKDVELRCDPISGHTALYWYRQSLGQGLEFLIYFQGNSAPDKSGLPSDRFSAERTGGSVSTLTIQRTQQEDSAVYLCASSTWTEYFGGYTFGSGTRLTVV.

The genes are TRBV13 and TRBJ1-1, with 8 bases matching TRBD1. V was clipped by 6 bases and J by 5 bases; unmatched bases: 5. The CDR3 consists of 13 residues. Looked up from germline, CDR1 is PRHDT and CDR2 is FYEKMQ (reference sequence). The CDR3 here is CASRGQGLTEAFF. The CDR3 DNA reads as TGTGCCAGCAGAGGACAGGGCCTTACTGAAGCTTTCTTT.

This clonotype was detected many times. V usage is TRBV24-1 and J usage is TRBJ1-5; no definite D call. Germline V gene lookup returns CDR1 KGHDR and CDR2 SFDVKD. The CDR3 totals 16 residues. Trimming removed 9 bases at V and 4 bases at J, with 21 bases between. The CDR3 sequence is CATSAGPRAGNQPQHF. The CDR3 bases are TGTGCCACCTCGGCAGGTCCGCGGGCGGGGAATCAGCCCCAGCATTTT.

This chain connects TRBV5-1 to TRBJ2-3; 9 nucleotides agree with TRBD2. Unmatched junction bases numbered 6, after V lost 3 bases and J lost 1 base. The CDR3 has 16 amino acids. Germline-derived CDR1 and CDR2 are SGHRS and YFSETQ. The CDR3 sequence is CASSSGVAGGTDTQYF. CDR3 bases: TGCGCCAGCAGCTCTGGAGTAGCGGGGGGCACAGATACGCAGTATTTT.

The sample holds many counts of this clonotype. The rearrangement joins TRBV3-1 to TRBJ2-7, with D possibly TRBD1 on 5 matching bases. V lost 0 bases, J lost 7 bases, and 10 bases lay in between. Germline assignment: CDR1 LGHDT and CDR2 YNNKEL (reference sequence). This CDR3 comprises 13 residues. This chain's CDR3 is CASSQDGASEQYF. The CDR3 region has the DNA TGTGCCAGCAGCCAAGATGGGGCCTCAGAGCAGTACTTC.

The table lists this clonotype with many counts. The genes are TRBV12-3 or TRBV12-4 and TRBJ2-1; 14 nucleotides line up with TRBD2. The CDR3 totals 17 residues. The J segment lost 8 bases and the V segment lost 5 bases, leaving 11 bases of the junction unmatched. The CDR3 region is CASSPQRLAGGPDEQFF. As DNA, the CDR3 is TGTGCCAGCAGTCCGCAGAGACTAGCGGGGGGGCCCGATGAGCAGTTCTTC.

This clonotype came up many times. The V call is TRBV7-2, the J call TRBJ2-1, with D perhaps matching TRBD2 (5 bases). The V gene's germline CDR1 is SGHTA and CDR2 FQGNSA. CDR3 length: 14 amino acids. Trimming left V 5 bases short and J 6 bases short, with 14 bases between. The CDR3 nucleotides read TGTGCCAGCAGCCCTATAGCGAGCCTCAATGAGCAGTTCTTC. Translating gives CASSPIASLNEQFF.

This clonotype was counted ten times or more. The genes are TRBV20-1 and TRBJ2-1; 13 bases fit TRBD2. The germline V gene has CDR1 DFQATT and CDR2 SNEGSKA (reference sequence). Trimming cost V 6 bases and J 9 bases; bases outside gene matches: 14. This CDR3 is 16 amino acids long. CDR3 sequence reads: CSALTGLAGEVGEQFF. The CDR3 DNA sequence: TGCAGTGCCCTAACTGGACTAGCGGGAGAGGTGGGTGAGCAGTTCTTC.

This clonotype has a count of ten or more. The rearrangement uses TRBV27 and TRBJ1-1, with TRBD1 as a possible D gene (5 bases). The V end was cut by 6 bases, the J end by 5 bases, with 25 bases between. CDR1 is MNHEY and CDR2 is SMNVEV in the germline V gene (reference sequence). There are 17 residues in the CDR3. Written as DNA, the CDR3 is TGTGCCAGCAGCCGTTGGCTACAGGTAGGGTCGAAAACTGAAGCTTTCTTT. Protein: CASSRWLQVGSKTEAFF.

The rearrangement joins TRBV9 to TRBJ1-6; 7 nucleotides align to TRBD1. The CDR3 consists of 15 residues. Germline loops: CDR1 SGDLS, CDR2 YYNGEE. The V and J ends lost 1 base and 5 bases, in that order; junction bases with no gene match: 3. The CDR3 sequence is CASSVSGGDNSPLHF. As DNA, the CDR3 is TGTGCCAGCAGCGTATCAGGGGGTGATAATTCACCCCTCCACTTT.

Many counts were recorded for this clonotype. The J gene is TRBJ1-2, the V gene TRBV18, with D possibly matching TRBD1 (5 bases). The CDR3 has 13 amino acids. From germline, CDR1 is KGHSH and CDR2 LQKENI. Trimming stripped 0 bases from V and 3 bases from J, with 5 bases between. The CDR3, as DNA: TGTGCCAGCTCACCACCGACAGACTATGGCTACACCTTC. It translates to CASSPPTDYGYTF.

The chain uses TRBV4-2 and TRBJ2-7; no firm D call. The V end lost 1 base, the J end lost 0 bases, and 10 bases lay between the germline ends. The CDR3 sequence is 15 residues long. Germline CDR1 is LGHNA and CDR2 is YNFKEQ. In nucleotides, the CDR3 is TGTGCCAGCAGCCAAGTCGGAGTGAGCTCCTACGAGCAGTACTTC. It translates to CASSQVGVSSYEQYF.

This clonotype was counted a few times. The rearrangement joins TRBV5-8 to TRBJ1-5, with D possibly being TRBD1 (5 bases). CDR1 is SGHTS, CDR2 YDEGEE, per germline. CDR3 length: 15 amino acids. Trimming cost V 1 base and J 7 bases, with 15 bases left between them. CDR3 loop: CASSLRVVRGQPQHF. The CDR3 region has the DNA TGTGCCAGCAGCTTGAGGGTGGTAAGGGGCCAGCCCCAGCATTTT.

This clonotype was seen many times. The chain uses TRBV7-9 and TRBJ1-1, with a weak D call TRBD1 (6 bases). CDR1 is SEHNR and CDR2 is FQNEAQ in the germline V gene (reference sequence). Deletions cut 5 bases from V and 0 bases from J, with 19 bases between. The CDR3 totals 17 residues. The CDR3 spells CASSAPRGGTVNTEAFF. In DNA form, the CDR3 reads TGTGCCAGCAGCGCTCCTCGGGGGGGCACGGTGAACACTGAAGCTTTCTTT.

This clonotype appeared many times. The chain couples TRBV12-3 or TRBV12-4 to TRBJ1-1; 10 bases line up with TRBD1. J lost 9 bases, V lost 5 bases, and 6 bases had no gene match. This CDR3 spans 13 amino acids. The CDR3 here is CASSPRDRGQAFF. The CDR3 coding sequence is TGTGCCAGCAGTCCACGGGACAGGGGACAAGCTTTCTTT.

The genes are TRBV6-5 and TRBJ2-7; no firm D call. CDR1 and CDR2 (germline): MNHEY, SVGAGI. The V and J ends lost 2 bases and 2 bases respectively, with 7 bases between them. The CDR3 has 13 residues. CDR3 sequence (DNA): TGTGCCAGCAGTTACCAAACCCCCTACGAGCAGTACTTC. Translated, it gives CASSYQTPYEQYF.

At least ten counts were recorded for this clonotype. This chain links TRBV18 with TRBJ1-1; D is possibly TRBD1 (6 bases). This CDR3 contains 14 residues. CDR1 and CDR2 from the germline V gene are KGHSH and LQKENI. Deletions cut 8 bases from V and 2 bases from J, with 15 bases between. CDR3 in amino acids: CASSPRTVNTEAFF. DNA for the CDR3: TGTGCCAGCAGCCCGCGGACAGTCAACACTGAAGCTTTCTTT.